This T cell receptor (beta chain) was identified during a study of T cell repertoires and HLA-DP antigens. Study-wide results and caveats: Average cumulative frequency of previously undetected clones was over 30% against one allele and under 55% against the other.

The PCR primers covered 54 TRBV and 13 TRBJ segments. Repertoires were generated with immunoSEQ multiplex PCR, while TCRdb's copy carries only in-frame clones and drops some. This sample has almost 90,000 clones, with around nine tenths found just once. To note about this clone: What it recognizes is unknown.

Average purity of the negatively selected CD4+ T cells was about 98%. The V and J ends lost 3 bases and 7 bases respectively, with 13 bases between them. CDR1 MNHEY and CDR2 SMNVEV come from the germline V gene (reference sequence). This CDR3 has 14 amino acids. This receptor was taken from a man in his fifties in good health and CMV-seronegative. Sequenced material: CD4+ T cells from PBMCs. The rearrangement joins TRBV27 to TRBJ1-5, with D perhaps TRBD1 (5 bases). CDR3 nucleotide sequence: TGTGCCAGCAGTTTTCCAGGGAAGGGGCAGCCCCAGCATTTT. The encoded protein is CASSFPGKGQPQHF.